This entry lists 15 T cell receptor beta chains sequenced from one sample in a study of tumor-infiltrating lymphocytes in localized non-small cell lung cancer. Sequencing used immunoSEQ multiplex PCR; TCRdb keeps in-frame clones, though not all of them. The sample shows 15,000 to 20,000 clones, 73% of them seen only once. Sequencing used lung tumor tissue. These receptors were collected from a human donor with non-small cell lung cancer.

In DNA, the CDR3 is TGTGCCAGCAGACCCCGACAGAACCTCTATGGCTACACCTTC. It codes for CASRPRQNLYGYTF. This chain links TRBV6-5 with TRBJ1-2; the D gene is possibly TRBD1 (5 bases). This CDR3 comprises 14 residues. In germline, CDR1 is MNHEY, CDR2 SVGAGI. The V end was cut by 6 bases, the J end by 4 bases, with 15 bases between.

The V gene is TRBV5-1, the J gene TRBJ2-5, with TRBD1 identical over 9 bases. V trimming: 0 bases; J trimming: 5 bases; junction bases outside the gene matches: 2. CDR3 length: 14 residues. From germline, CDR1 is SGHRS and CDR2 YFSETQ. The CDR3 coding sequence is TGCGCCAGCAGCTTGGGGACAGGGGCCGAGACCCAGTACTTC. The encoded protein is CASSLGTGAETQYF.

The rearrangement links TRBV6-6 to TRBJ2-5, with 7 bases matching TRBD2. The CDR3 totals 14 residues. Trimming removed 0 bases from V and 6 bases from J; junction bases left unmatched: 4. Germline V gene data show CDR1 as MNHNY and CDR2 as SVGAGI (reference sequence). The CDR3 DNA sequence: TGTGCCAGCAGTTACTCGACGGGAGGAAAGACCCAGTACTTC. Its translation is CASSYSTGGKTQYF.

The rearrangement uses TRBV2 and TRBJ2-7; TRBD1 matches at 9 bases. Per the germline V gene, CDR1 is SNHLY and CDR2 is FYNNEI. CDR3 length equals 14 residues. V shed 8 bases, J shed 1 base, and the junction held 6 bases outside the gene matches. In DNA form, the CDR3 reads TGTGCCAGCGGGACAGGGACAGGGTCCTACGAGCAGTACTTC. Protein product: CASGTGTGSYEQYF. The full variable domain, with the rest looked up from reference TRBV2 and TRBJ2-7, is EPEVTQTPSHQVTQMGQEVILRCVPISNHLYFYWYRQILGQKVEFLVSFYNNEISEKSEIFDDQFSVERPDGSNFTLKIRSTKLEDSAMYFCASGTGTGSYEQYFGPGTRLTVT.

CDR3 loop: CASSESWQGYEQYF. The CDR3 DNA is TGTGCCAGCAGTGAATCATGGCAGGGCTACGAGCAGTACTTC. The V and J genes are TRBV2 and TRBJ2-7; TRBD1 might be the D (5 bases). The CDR3 contains 14 residues. Deletions cut 2 bases from V and 3 bases from J, with 11 bases between. Germline V gene sequence: CDR1 SNHLY, CDR2 FYNNEI.

The chain is built from TRBV5-6 and TRBJ2-3, with TRBD2 as a possible D gene (5 bases). This CDR3 comprises 15 residues. CDR1 SGHDT and CDR2 YYEEEE come from the germline V gene. The V gene lost 4 bases and the J gene lost 6 bases, with 18 bases spanning the gap. This chain's CDR3 is CASSRAFGGMDTQYF. CDR3 in DNA: TGTGCCAGCAGCCGGGCCTTTGGAGGAATGGATACGCAGTATTTT.

This sequence joins TRBV27 and TRBJ2-7, with D perhaps being TRBD1 or TRBD2 (5 bases each). Deletions cut 3 bases from V and 2 bases from J, with 14 bases between. Per germline, CDR1 MNHEY and CDR2 SMNVEV (reference sequence). CDR3 size: 15 residues. CDR3 nucleotides: TGTGCCAGCAGTTTTATCGAAAGAGGGGCCTACGAGCAGTACTTC. The encoded protein is CASSFIERGAYEQYF.

The V call is TRBV5-5, the J call TRBJ2-2; 13 bases map to TRBD2. The V and J ends lost 5 bases and 6 bases, in that order; junction bases with no gene match: 4. The CDR3 length is 15 residues. CDR1 is SGHKS, CDR2 YYEKEE, per germline (reference sequence). The CDR3 DNA follows: TGTGCCAGCAGGCGGACTAGCGGGAGCGCCGGGGAGCTGTTTTTT. It yields the protein CASRRTSGSAGELFF.

CDR3 coding DNA: TGTGCCAGCAGAACAGGGGGCAGGACTGAAGCTTTCTTT. Amino acids: CASRTGGRTEAFF. The chain joins TRBV6-1 to TRBJ1-1, with 9 bases matching TRBD1. Germline lookup yields CDR1 MNHNS and CDR2 SASEGT. The CDR3 extends over 13 amino acids. The V segment lost 6 bases and the J segment 5 bases; nucleotides outside the gene matches: 4.

This clone appeared once. The J gene is TRBJ1-2, the V gene TRBV10-1; D not certain. Trimming left V 2 bases short and J 5 bases short, with 9 bases between. Germline CDR1 WNHNN, CDR2 SYGVQD (reference sequence). CDR3 length: 13 residues. The CDR3 is CASSELAEYGYTF. As DNA, the CDR3 is TGCGCCAGCAGTGAGCTTGCGGAGTATGGCTACACCTTC.

This clone was seen just once. The V and J genes are TRBV5-1 and TRBJ2-5; 14 nucleotides line up with TRBD2. V dropped 4 bases and J dropped 5; count of bases not matched to a gene: 4. This CDR3 has 15 amino acids. The V gene's germline CDR1 is SGHRS and CDR2 YFSETQ. CDR3 bases: TGCGCCAGCAGCCAGACTAGCGGGAGGGTCGAGACCCAGTACTTC. Protein sequence: CASSQTSGRVETQYF.

The chain couples TRBV6-1 to TRBJ1-5, with D perhaps TRBD1 (6 bases). There are 13 residues in the CDR3. Trimming left V 6 bases short and J 4 bases short, with 10 bases between. From germline, CDR1 is MNHNS and CDR2 SASEGT. Written as DNA, the CDR3 is TGTGCCAGCAGGATACAGGGAAATCAGCCCCAGCATTTT. This gives the protein CASRIQGNQPQHF.

The chain couples TRBV6-5 to TRBJ2-5; no definite D call. The DNA matches TRBJ2-7 better at its end, which makes the J call doubtful. The CDR3 is 14 residues long. Germline CDR1 and CDR2: MNHEY and SVGAGI. The CDR3 here is CASSMGGRPYEQYF. CDR3 nucleotides: TGTGCCAGCAGCATGGGCGGCAGACCCTACGAGCAGTACTTC.

The chain recombines TRBV27 with TRBJ1-2; D is undetermined. This CDR3 contains 15 residues. Germline loops: CDR1 MNHEY, CDR2 SMNVEV (reference sequence). The V gene lost 5 bases and the J gene lost 0 bases, with 13 bases spanning the gap. The CDR3 sequence is CASSIKREANYGYTF. CDR3 coding DNA: TGTGCCAGCAGTATAAAGAGGGAAGCTAACTATGGCTACACCTTC.

This clone appeared a few times. This rearrangement joins TRBV30 to TRBJ2-5; D tentatively fits TRBD1 or TRBD2 (5 bases each). The germline V gene has CDR1 GTSNPN and CDR2 SVGIG (reference sequence). Trimming pared 3 bases from V and 3 bases from J, leaving 5 bases between. This CDR3 contains 11 residues. The CDR3 sequence is CAWRGEETQYF. DNA of the CDR3: TGTGCCTGGAGGGGGGAAGAGACCCAGTACTTC.